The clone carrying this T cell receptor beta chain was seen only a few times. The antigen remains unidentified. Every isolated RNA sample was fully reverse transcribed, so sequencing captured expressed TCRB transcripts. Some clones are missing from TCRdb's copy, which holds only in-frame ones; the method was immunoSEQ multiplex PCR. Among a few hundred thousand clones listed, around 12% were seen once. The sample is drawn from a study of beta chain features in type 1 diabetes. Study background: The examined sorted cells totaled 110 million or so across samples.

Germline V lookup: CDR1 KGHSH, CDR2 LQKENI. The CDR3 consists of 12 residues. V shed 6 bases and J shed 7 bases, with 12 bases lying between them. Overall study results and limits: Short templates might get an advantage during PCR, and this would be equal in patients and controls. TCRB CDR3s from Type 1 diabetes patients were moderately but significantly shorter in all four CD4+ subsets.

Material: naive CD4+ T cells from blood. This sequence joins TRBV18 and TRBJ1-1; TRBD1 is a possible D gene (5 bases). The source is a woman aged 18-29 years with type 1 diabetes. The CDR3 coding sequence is TGTGCCAGCTCGCAAGAACAGGTTGAAGCTTTCTTT. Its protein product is CASSQEQVEAFF. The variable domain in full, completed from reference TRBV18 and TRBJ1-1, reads NAGVMQNPRHLVRRRGQEARLRCSPMKGHSHVYWYRQLPEEGLKFMVYLQKENIIDESGMPKERFSAEFPKEGPSILRIQQVVRGDSAAYFCASSQEQVEAFFGQGTRLTVV.